This T cell receptor beta chain stems from a study of blood T cell repertoires in COVID-19. Between the trimmed V and J ends, which lost 6 bases and 0 bases, there was a span of 14 bases. The CDR3 covers 15 residues. Germline V gene lookup returns CDR1 LGHDT and CDR2 YNNKEL (reference sequence). Using immunoSEQ multiplex PCR, the repertoire was profiled, and TCRdb retains in-frame clones only, with some absent. The sample yields around 110,000 clones, 90% seen once. The TCR sequence derives from a human donor with active COVID-19. The donor label of this sample is uncertain. This chain links TRBV3-1 (or the pseudogene TRBV3-2) with TRBJ1-2, with a possible D match to TRBD1 (5 bases). The sequencing input was peripheral blood. CDR3 in amino acids: CASSQTLTANYGYTF. The DNA for the CDR3 is TGTGCCAGCAGTCAGACTTTGACAGCTAACTATGGCTACACCTTC.